The rows below give T cell receptor beta chains drawn from one sample of a study of shared clonotypes between healthy human individuals. Produced via immunoSEQ multiplex PCR; TCRdb's table is partial and in-frame only. Among about 2 million clones listed, approximately 94% were seen once. Sequencing was performed on naive CD8+ T cells sorted from blood. These receptor sequences come from a young man in good health. Each CDR3 is given with its conserved first and last residue. A D gene is named only where the DNA matches it firmly.

V gene: TRBV9; D gene: .; J gene: TRBJ1-2; CDR3 protein: CASSVNTEGDGYTF
V gene: TRBV14; D gene: .; J gene: TRBJ1-1; CDR3 protein: CASSQGPGDTEAFF
V gene: TRBV13; D gene: TRBD1; J gene: TRBJ2-7; CDR3 protein: CASSPGQDYEQYF
V gene: TRBV6-7; D gene: .; J gene: TRBJ1-5; CDR3 protein: CASSYSRDGGYQPQHF
V gene: TRBV5-6; D gene: .; J gene: TRBJ1-1; CDR3 protein: CASSLGDLTEAFF
V gene: TRBV4-3; D gene: TRBD2; J gene: TRBJ2-7; CDR3 protein: CASSQALAGGLEEQYF
V gene: TRBV6-1; D gene: TRBD1; J gene: TRBJ1-1; CDR3 protein: CATGTWTGFNTEAFF
V gene: TRBV4-3; D gene: .; J gene: TRBJ2-1; CDR3 protein: CASSKRGIRGYEQFF
V gene: TRBV2; D gene: .; J gene: TRBJ1-4; CDR3 protein: CASHIRAQGGEANEKLFF
V gene: TRBV9; D gene: TRBD2; J gene: TRBJ2-7; CDR3 protein: CASSVGVSGLIYEQYF
V gene: TRBV23-1; D gene: .; J gene: TRBJ2-7; CDR3 protein: CASSQLVGVYEQYF
V gene: TRBV29-1; D gene: .; J gene: TRBJ1-2; CDR3 protein: CSAEDGLYGYTF
V gene: TRBV4-1; D gene: .; J gene: TRBJ2-1; CDR3 protein: CASSQRGSLVSHNEQFF
V gene: TRBV5-4; D gene: TRBD1; J gene: TRBJ1-1; CDR3 protein: CASSWGTVLNTEAFF
V gene: TRBV10-2; D gene: .; J gene: TRBJ2-3; CDR3 protein: CASSEFKVDTQYF
V gene: TRBV19; D gene: TRBD1; J gene: TRBJ1-5; CDR3 protein: CASSTGANGNQPQHF
V gene: TRBV9; D gene: .; J gene: TRBJ2-7; CDR3 protein: CASSVVPTGYEQYF
V gene: TRBV9; D gene: .; J gene: TRBJ1-1; CDR3 protein: CASSDSPDTEAFF
V gene: TRBV19; D gene: .; J gene: TRBJ2-1; CDR3 protein: CASLGDYYNEQFF
V gene: TRBV19; D gene: .; J gene: TRBJ1-2; CDR3 protein: CASSIEGSYGYTF
V gene: TRBV4-1; D gene: .; J gene: TRBJ2-7; CDR3 protein: CASSQAEPYEQYF
V gene: TRBV9; D gene: .; J gene: TRBJ2-1; CDR3 protein: CASSVGGSDEQFF
V gene: TRBV19; D gene: TRBD1; J gene: TRBJ2-3; CDR3 protein: CASSYQGALTDTQYF
V gene: TRBV5-8; D gene: .; J gene: TRBJ1-1; CDR3 protein: CASSLAGDGNTEAFF
V gene: TRBV30; D gene: .; J gene: TRBJ2-5; CDR3 protein: CAWTGGETQYF
V gene: TRBV13; D gene: .; J gene: TRBJ2-7; CDR3 protein: CASSVREDEQYF
V gene: TRBV6-5; D gene: .; J gene: TRBJ2-2; CDR3 protein: CASSSQDVNTGELFF
V gene: TRBV2; D gene: .; J gene: TRBJ2-5; CDR3 protein: CASRELRGASRETQYF
V gene: TRBV9; D gene: .; J gene: TRBJ2-3; CDR3 protein: CASSVETVTDTQYF
V gene: TRBV15; D gene: .; J gene: TRBJ1-5; CDR3 protein: CATSRTGTADQPQHF
V gene: TRBV6-1; D gene: TRBD2; J gene: TRBJ2-7; CDR3 protein: CASSEDWTSGVEQYF
V gene: TRBV6-5; D gene: .; J gene: TRBJ2-7; CDR3 protein: CASSYASLGNEQYF
V gene: TRBV19; D gene: .; J gene: TRBJ1-1; CDR3 protein: CASSYRGTEAFF
V gene: TRBV28; D gene: TRBD1; J gene: TRBJ1-1; CDR3 protein: CASSLRDRYYLNTEAFF
V gene: TRBV5-1; D gene: TRBD1; J gene: TRBJ1-6; CDR3 protein: CASSSPGQGASPLHF
V gene: TRBV11-2; D gene: .; J gene: TRBJ2-3; CDR3 protein: CASSLVGGADTQYF
V gene: TRBV7-2; D gene: .; J gene: TRBJ2-7; CDR3 protein: CASSFTGNSYEQYF
V gene: TRBV7-9; D gene: TRBD1; J gene: TRBJ2-7; CDR3 protein: CASSETGQGGPSEQYF
V gene: TRBV6-1; D gene: TRBD2; J gene: TRBJ2-7; CDR3 protein: CASSERAGTSPPGTYEQYF
V gene: TRBV6-5; D gene: .; J gene: TRBJ2-5; CDR3 protein: CASSTGRIQETQYF
V gene: TRBV6-5; D gene: TRBD1; J gene: TRBJ2-1; CDR3 protein: CASSYSNEGATMDQFF
V gene: TRBV4-2; D gene: .; J gene: TRBJ2-7; CDR3 protein: CASSQVLGGYEQYF
V gene: TRBV10-3; D gene: .; J gene: TRBJ2-7; CDR3 protein: CAAFSGTGYEQYF
V gene: TRBV4-1; D gene: .; J gene: TRBJ1-4; CDR3 protein: CASSQDGFGTEDEKLFF
V gene: TRBV5-4; D gene: TRBD2; J gene: TRBJ2-1; CDR3 protein: CASRPEREWYNEQFF
V gene: TRBV10-2; D gene: .; J gene: TRBJ1-1; CDR3 protein: CASSEYVDTEAFF
V gene: TRBV2; D gene: TRBD2; J gene: TRBJ2-1; CDR3 protein: CAIDSGTSGRNEQFF
V gene: TRBV4-1; D gene: TRBD1; J gene: TRBJ1-4; CDR3 protein: CASSRTGDEKLFF
V gene: TRBV27; D gene: .; J gene: TRBJ2-1; CDR3 protein: CASSFPGNKNEQFF
V gene: TRBV7-8; D gene: .; J gene: TRBJ2-7; CDR3 protein: CASGAGGYEQYF
V gene: TRBV27; D gene: .; J gene: TRBJ2-7; CDR3 protein: CASSFTGSSYEQYF